These T cell receptor beta chains were read from a single sample in a study of blood T cell repertoires in COVID-19. The repertoire was sequenced with immunoSEQ multiplex PCR; TCRdb's copy has only in-frame clones and lacks some. The sample holds about 68,000 clones; 80% to 90% are singletons and the top ten take about 2.4%. Sequenced: peripheral blood. These receptors were collected from a human donor in a cohort sampled during active COVID-19. Both conserved end residues are part of each CDR3. The order of the fields is D gene, J gene, clone size, V gene, CDR3 DNA, CDR3 protein. A D gene is named only where the DNA matches it firmly. Clone size is not always given. Where it is, it says once, few, many or a class for expanded clones.

D: -; J: TRBJ1-3; size: -; V: TRBV9; DNA: TGTGCCAGCAGCGTAAACAGGGATAGGAATGCTGGAAACACCATATATTTT; CDR3: CASSVNRDRNAGNTIYF
D: -; J: TRBJ1-2; size: -; V: TRBV2; DNA: TGTGCCAGCAGTGAGAGGCAGGGTGGCTACACCTTC; CDR3: CASSERQGGYTF
D: -; J: TRBJ2-3; size: -; V: TRBV27; DNA: TGTGCCAGCAGTCCCGACCAGACTAGACAGACAGATACGCAGTATTTT; CDR3: CASSPDQTRQTDTQYF
D: -; J: TRBJ2-6; size: -; V: TRBV6-5; DNA: TGTGCCAGCAGTCTGAACTCGGGTGGGGCCAACGTCCTGACTTTC; CDR3: CASSLNSGGANVLTF
D: TRBD1; J: TRBJ2-5; size: -; V: TRBV2; DNA: TGTGCCAGCAGTACTTACAGGGGGCAGACCCAGTACTTC; CDR3: CASSTYRGQTQYF
D: -; J: TRBJ2-1; size: -; V: TRBV11-3; DNA: TGTGCCAGCAGCTCCGGGAAATACAATGAGCAGTTCTTC; CDR3: CASSSGKYNEQFF
D: TRBD1; J: TRBJ1-1; size: -; V: TRBV28; DNA: TGTGCCAGCAGATTAGGACAGGGCCGACCGTTGAACACTGAAGCTTTCTTT; CDR3: CASRLGQGRPLNTEAFF
D: -; J: TRBJ2-7; size: -; V: TRBV11-2; DNA: TGTGCCAGCAGCTTAGTTGCAGGGGCGAATTCGGCAGAGCAGTACTTC; CDR3: CASSLVAGANSAEQYF
D: -; J: TRBJ2-1; size: -; V: TRBV5-1; DNA: TGCGCCAGCAGCTCAACTAGCAGAAATGAGCAGTTCTTC; CDR3: CASSSTSRNEQFF
D: TRBD1; J: TRBJ2-2; size: -; V: TRBV29-1; DNA: TGCAGCGCGGCGGGACAGGCTAACACCGGGGAGCTGTTTTTT; CDR3: CSAAGQANTGELFF
D: TRBD1; J: TRBJ2-1; size: -; V: TRBV5-1; DNA: TGCGCCAGCAGCCTGGGGACAGTAGCCTACAATGAGCAGTTCTTC; CDR3: CASSLGTVAYNEQFF
D: -; J: TRBJ2-7; size: -; V: TRBV5-1; DNA: TGCGCCAGCAGCTTGACACGGGGGAGTCCCGGATACGAGCAGTACTTC; CDR3: CASSLTRGSPGYEQYF
D: TRBD2; J: TRBJ2-7; size: -; V: TRBV6-5; DNA: TGTGCCAGCAGTCGCAGCGGGAACTACGAGCAGTACTTC; CDR3: CASSRSGNYEQYF
D: -; J: TRBJ1-1; size: -; V: TRBV6-5; DNA: TGTGCCAGCAGCCTCCATGGTAGGGGAATAACTGAAGCTTTCTTT; CDR3: CASSLHGRGITEAFF
D: TRBD1; J: TRBJ1-6; size: few; V: TRBV6-4; DNA: TGTGCCAGCAGTGACTCCGGACAGGGGCACCACAATTCACCCCTCCACTTT; CDR3: CASSDSGQGHHNSPLHF
D: -; J: TRBJ2-7; size: -; V: TRBV11-1; DNA: TGTGCCAGCAGCCAAGTACAGGGCTACGAGCAGTACTTC; CDR3: CASSQVQGYEQYF
D: -; J: TRBJ1-1; size: -; V: TRBV9; DNA: TGTGCCAGCAGCGTAAACTCGAACACTGAAGCTTTCTTT; CDR3: CASSVNSNTEAFF
D: -; J: TRBJ1-1; size: -; V: TRBV6-6; DNA: TGTGCCAGCAGTTACTCATCACAGCCGAACACTGAAGCTTTCTTT; CDR3: CASSYSSQPNTEAFF
D: -; J: TRBJ1-1; size: -; V: TRBV30; DNA: TGTGCCTGGAGGGGAGGCACTGAAGCTTTCTTT; CDR3: CAWRGGTEAFF
D: -; J: TRBJ2-5; size: -; V: TRBV11-3; DNA: TGTGCCAGCAGCCTTACAGGGAAGGGGCAAGAGACCCAGTACTTC; CDR3: CASSLTGKGQETQYF
D: -; J: TRBJ2-5; size: -; V: TRBV5-1; DNA: TGCGCCAGCAGCTTGGCTTCAGGGGTGTGGGAGACCCAGTACTTC; CDR3: CASSLASGVWETQYF
D: -; J: TRBJ1-1; size: -; V: TRBV5-6; DNA: TGTGCCAGCAGCTTACCGGGGAACACTGAAGCTTTCTTT; CDR3: CASSLPGNTEAFF
D: -; J: TRBJ1-4; size: -; V: TRBV12-3/TRBV12-4; DNA: TGTGCCAGCAGGTCAGGAGGCAATGAAAAACTGTTTTTT; CDR3: CASRSGGNEKLFF
D: TRBD1; J: TRBJ1-1; size: once; V: TRBV27; DNA: TGTGCCAGCAGTTTATCAGGGGGCTTGAACACTGAAGCTTTCTTT; CDR3: CASSLSGGLNTEAFF
D: TRBD2; J: TRBJ2-3; size: -; V: TRBV3-1/TRBV3-2; DNA: TGTGCCAGCAGCCCCGGGACTAGCGGCGCGTATACGCAGTATTTT; CDR3: CASSPGTSGAYTQYF
D: TRBD1; J: TRBJ1-5; size: few; V: TRBV3-1/TRBV3-2; DNA: TGTGCCAGCAGCCTTTCCGGGACAGGGCAGGGGCGCAATCAGCCCCAGCATTTT; CDR3: CASSLSGTGQGRNQPQHF
D: TRBD1; J: TRBJ1-3; size: once; V: TRBV28; DNA: TGTGCCAGCAGTCCTTTAGGACAGGAAGCAAGAAACACCATATATTTT; CDR3: CASSPLGQEARNTIYF
D: -; J: TRBJ2-2; size: -; V: TRBV5-4; DNA: TGTGCCAGCAGCTTTGGCCAACGGGACACCGGGGAGCTGTTTTTT; CDR3: CASSFGQRDTGELFF
D: TRBD1; J: TRBJ2-2; size: -; V: TRBV5-4; DNA: TGTGCCAGCAGCTCGGGACAGGGGAGAAACACCGGGGAGCTGTTTTTT; CDR3: CASSSGQGRNTGELFF
D: -; J: TRBJ2-3; size: once; V: TRBV5-1; DNA: TGCGCCAGCAACGAGGAGGGGAGCACAGATACGCAGTATTTT; CDR3: CASNEEGSTDTQYF
D: TRBD1; J: TRBJ1-4; size: -; V: TRBV6-1; DNA: TGTGCCAGCAGTTTAGGACAGGGGAATAATGAAAAACTGTTTTTT; CDR3: CASSLGQGNNEKLFF
D: -; J: TRBJ2-7; size: -; V: TRBV6-5; DNA: TGTGCCAGCAGTCCGCCTACAGCGGACTCCTACGAGCAGTACTTC; CDR3: CASSPPTADSYEQYF
D: -; J: TRBJ2-2; size: -; V: TRBV21-1; DNA: TGTGCCAGCAGCACCAGGGCATTCACCGGGGAGCTGTTTTTT; CDR3: CASSTRAFTGELFF
D: TRBD2; J: TRBJ2-1; size: -; V: TRBV4-3; DNA: TGCGCCAGCAGCCAAGATACTAGCGGGAGGGCCGAGCAGTTCTTC; CDR3: CASSQDTSGRAEQFF
D: -; J: TRBJ1-1; size: once; V: TRBV5-1; DNA: TGCGCCAGCAGCTTCAGGGGCGGGAACACTGAAGCTTTCTTT; CDR3: CASSFRGGNTEAFF
D: -; J: TRBJ2-5; size: once; V: TRBV19; DNA: TGTGCCAGTAGTATCAGGGGACAAGAGACCCAGTACTTC; CDR3: CASSIRGQETQYF
D: -; J: TRBJ1-1; size: -; V: TRBV2; DNA: TGTGCCAGCGGCCAAAGGGGTTTGAACACTGAAGCTTTCTTT; CDR3: CASGQRGLNTEAFF
D: -; J: TRBJ2-7; size: -; V: TRBV6-2/TRBV6-3; DNA: TGTGCCAGCAGTTACGAGACCTACGAGCAGTACTTC; CDR3: CASSYETYEQYF
D: -; J: TRBJ1-1; size: once; V: TRBV30; DNA: TGTGCCTGGAGTCGGACAGCGATGAACACTGAAGCTTTCTTT; CDR3: CAWSRTAMNTEAFF
D: -; J: TRBJ2-2; size: -; V: TRBV30; DNA: TGTGCCTGGAATAATGGGGGGACCACCGGGGAGCTGTTTTTT; CDR3: CAWNNGGTTGELFF
D: -; J: TRBJ2-1; size: -; V: TRBV28; DNA: TGTGCCAGCAGTTTCACGGGAGAGGGGAATGAGCAGTTCTTC; CDR3: CASSFTGEGNEQFF
D: TRBD1; J: TRBJ2-2; size: -; V: TRBV5-1; DNA: TGCGCCAGTACCCCCGGGACAGCGAACACCGGGGAGCTGTTTTTT; CDR3: CASTPGTANTGELFF
D: TRBD2; J: TRBJ2-5; size: few; V: TRBV27; DNA: TGTGCCAGCAGTCCCCAGGGACTAGCTCAGGAGACCCAGTACTTC; CDR3: CASSPQGLAQETQYF
D: -; J: TRBJ2-7; size: -; V: TRBV28; DNA: TGTGCCAGCAGTAGATCCGGGTCTAAATACGAGCAGTACTTC; CDR3: CASSRSGSKYEQYF
D: TRBD1; J: TRBJ2-7; size: once; V: TRBV6-2/TRBV6-3; DNA: TGTGCCAGCAGTTACTTCGGACAGGCGCTGACCTACGAGCAGTACTTC; CDR3: CASSYFGQALTYEQYF
D: -; J: TRBJ2-7; size: -; V: TRBV9; DNA: TGTGCCAGCAAAGTGTTGGGCAGGGAATACGAGCAGTACTTC; CDR3: CASKVLGREYEQYF